This TCR beta chain was obtained from a study of beta chain features in type 1 diabetes. This CDR3 comprises 12 residues. Germline lookup yields CDR1 SGHAT and CDR2 FQDESV (reference sequence). The V gene lost 5 bases and the J gene lost 5 bases, with 10 bases spanning the gap. Of the isolated RNA, all was reverse transcribed, and so the sequenced material was expressed TCRB transcripts. Measured with immunoSEQ multiplex PCR; TCRdb has only the in-frame clones, and not every one. The table lists under 300,000 clones, 25% to 30% of them singletons. The TCR originated in a man under 40 in good health. Sequenced sample: central memory CD4+ T cells from blood. The gene calls are TRBV11-1 and TRBJ2-7; unclear D gene. CDR3 loop: CASSPSRHEQYF. The CDR3 DNA follows: TGTGCCAGCAGCCCCTCTCGCCACGAGCAGTACTTC.